This T cell receptor (beta chain) was observed in a study of shared clonotypes between healthy human individuals. Study context: The cohort comprised a couple of women and a few men. Their ages spanned 18 to 49 years.

The germline V gene encodes CDR1 MNHEY and CDR2 SMNVEV (reference sequence). This CDR3 region has 14 residues. V gave up 2 bases and J gave up 4 bases, with 12 bases separating them. CD8 cells regarded as naive lacked CD45RO, were positively chosen for CCR7, and omitted terminally differentiated effector memory CD45RA+ cells. Deep was the level used in running the assay. Data came from immunoSEQ multiplex PCR; TCRdb stores just in-frame clones and leaves some out. Altogether around 560,000 clones are present, approximately 95% being singletons, with the ten largest covering over 0.1%. The sample consisted of naive CD8+ T cells sorted from blood. The chain couples TRBV27 to TRBJ2-7; possible D gene TRBD2, 5 bases. This TCR was sampled from a woman in her 30s in good health. The CDR3, as DNA: TGTGCCAGCAGTTTAGAAGGTGGAGGTTACGAGCAGTACTTC. Translated: CASSLEGGGYEQYF.